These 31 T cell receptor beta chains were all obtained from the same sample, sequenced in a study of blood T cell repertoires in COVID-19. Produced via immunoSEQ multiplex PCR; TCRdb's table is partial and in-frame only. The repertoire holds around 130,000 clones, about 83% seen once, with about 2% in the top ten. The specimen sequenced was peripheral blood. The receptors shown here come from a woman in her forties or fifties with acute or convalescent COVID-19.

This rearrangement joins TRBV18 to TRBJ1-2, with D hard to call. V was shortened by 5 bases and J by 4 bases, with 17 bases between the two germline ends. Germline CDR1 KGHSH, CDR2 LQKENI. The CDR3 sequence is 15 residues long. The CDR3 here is CASSEQGTELYGYTF. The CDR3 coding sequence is TGTGCCAGCTCAGAGCAAGGAACGGAGCTCTATGGCTACACCTTC.

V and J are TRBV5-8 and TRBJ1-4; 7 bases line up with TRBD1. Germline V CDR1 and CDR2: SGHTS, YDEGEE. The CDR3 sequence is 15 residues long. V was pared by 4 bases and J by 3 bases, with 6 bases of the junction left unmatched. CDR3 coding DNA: TGTGCCAGCAGCCCGGGGACAGACCCTAATGAAAAACTGTTTTTT. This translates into CASSPGTDPNEKLFF.

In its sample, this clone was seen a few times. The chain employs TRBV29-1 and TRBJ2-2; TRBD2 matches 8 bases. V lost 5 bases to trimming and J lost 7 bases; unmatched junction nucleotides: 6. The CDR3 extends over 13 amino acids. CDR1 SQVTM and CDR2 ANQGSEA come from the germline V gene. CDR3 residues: CSVPAGVGGELFF. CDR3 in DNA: TGCAGCGTTCCAGCGGGAGTTGGCGGGGAGCTGTTTTTT.

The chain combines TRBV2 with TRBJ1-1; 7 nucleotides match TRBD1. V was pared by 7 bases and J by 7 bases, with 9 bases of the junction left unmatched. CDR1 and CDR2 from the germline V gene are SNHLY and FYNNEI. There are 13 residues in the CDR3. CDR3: CASIEGAWNEAFF. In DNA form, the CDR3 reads TGTGCCAGCATAGAGGGGGCTTGGAATGAAGCTTTCTTT.

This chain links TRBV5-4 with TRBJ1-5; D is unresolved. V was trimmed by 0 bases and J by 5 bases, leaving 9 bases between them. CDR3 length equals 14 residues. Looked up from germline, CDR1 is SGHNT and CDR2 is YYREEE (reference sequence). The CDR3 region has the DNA TGTGCCAGCAGCTTGGGGGGAGGCGATCAGCCCCAGCATTTT. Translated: CASSLGGGDQPQHF. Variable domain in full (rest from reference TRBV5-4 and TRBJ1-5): ETGVTQSPTHLIKTRGQQVTLRCSSQSGHNTVSWYQQALGQGPQFIFQYYREEENGRGNFPPRFSGLQFPNYSSELNVNALELDDSALYLCASSLGGGDQPQHFGDGTRLSIL.

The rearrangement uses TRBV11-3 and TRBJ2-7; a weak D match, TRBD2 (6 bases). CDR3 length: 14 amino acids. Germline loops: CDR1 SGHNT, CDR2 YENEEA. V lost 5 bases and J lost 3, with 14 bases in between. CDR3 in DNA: TGTGCCAGCAGCACCACGGGGGTTAACTACGAGCAGTACTTC. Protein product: CASSTTGVNYEQYF.

CDR3 loop: CASSYSTGGETQYF. The CDR3 DNA follows: TGTGCCAGCAGTTACTCGACAGGAGGAGAGACCCAGTACTTC. V gene TRBV6-5 combines with J gene TRBJ2-5, with D perhaps matching TRBD1 (6 bases). Germline CDR1 is MNHEY and CDR2 is SVGAGI. The CDR3 loop spans 14 amino acids. Trimming pared 0 bases from V and 4 bases from J, leaving 9 bases between.

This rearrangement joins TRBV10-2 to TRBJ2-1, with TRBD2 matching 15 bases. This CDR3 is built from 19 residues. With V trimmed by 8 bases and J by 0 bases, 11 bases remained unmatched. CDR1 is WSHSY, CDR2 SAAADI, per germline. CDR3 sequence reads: CASPEGGLAGGSSYNEQFF. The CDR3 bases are TGCGCCAGCCCCGAAGGCGGACTAGCGGGGGGGAGCTCCTACAATGAGCAGTTCTTC.

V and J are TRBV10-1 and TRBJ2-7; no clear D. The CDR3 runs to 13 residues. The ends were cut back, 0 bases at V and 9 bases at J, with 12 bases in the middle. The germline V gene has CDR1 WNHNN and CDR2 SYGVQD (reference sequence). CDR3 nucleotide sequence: TGCGCCAGCAGTGAGTCCCCTCTTGGCGGGCAGTACTTC. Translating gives CASSESPLGGQYF.

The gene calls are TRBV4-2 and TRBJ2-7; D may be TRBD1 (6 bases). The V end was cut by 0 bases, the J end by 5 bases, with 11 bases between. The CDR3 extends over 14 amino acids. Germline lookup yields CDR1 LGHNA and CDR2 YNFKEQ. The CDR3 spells CASSQDRNRDEQYF. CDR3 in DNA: TGTGCCAGCAGCCAAGATAGGAACAGGGACGAGCAGTACTTC.

DNA for the CDR3: TGTGCCAGCAGTTTTACAGGGGATGGCTACACCTTC. Translating gives CASSFTGDGYTF. This chain links TRBV6-2 or TRBV6-3 with TRBJ1-2, with 7 positions matching TRBD1. J was trimmed by 6 bases and V by 4 bases; bases with no gene match: 2. Germline loops: CDR1 MNHEY, CDR2 SVGEGT. There are 12 residues in the CDR3.

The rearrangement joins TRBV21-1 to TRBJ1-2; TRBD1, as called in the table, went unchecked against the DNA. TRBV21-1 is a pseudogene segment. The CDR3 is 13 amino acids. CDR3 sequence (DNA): TGTGCCAGCAGCAAAACAGGGTTTTATGGCTACACCTTC. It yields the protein CASSKTGFYGYTF.

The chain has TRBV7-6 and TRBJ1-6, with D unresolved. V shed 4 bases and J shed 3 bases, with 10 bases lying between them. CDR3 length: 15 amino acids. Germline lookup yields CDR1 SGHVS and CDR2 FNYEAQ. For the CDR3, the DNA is TGTGCCAGCAGCTCCGTCGAGAGCTATAATTCACCCCTCCACTTT. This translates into CASSSVESYNSPLHF.

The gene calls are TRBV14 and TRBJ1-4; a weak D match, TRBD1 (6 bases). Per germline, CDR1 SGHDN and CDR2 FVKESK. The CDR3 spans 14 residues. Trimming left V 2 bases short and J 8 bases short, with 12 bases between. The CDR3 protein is CASSQLDSREKLFF. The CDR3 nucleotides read TGTGCCAGCAGCCAACTGGACAGTCGGGAAAAACTGTTTTTT.

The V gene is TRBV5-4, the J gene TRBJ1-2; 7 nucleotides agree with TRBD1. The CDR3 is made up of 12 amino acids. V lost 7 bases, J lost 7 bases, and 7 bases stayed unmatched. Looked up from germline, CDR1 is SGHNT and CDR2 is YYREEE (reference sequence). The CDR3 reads CASGSRGAGYTF. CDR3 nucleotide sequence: TGTGCCAGCGGTTCCAGGGGGGCTGGCTACACCTTC.

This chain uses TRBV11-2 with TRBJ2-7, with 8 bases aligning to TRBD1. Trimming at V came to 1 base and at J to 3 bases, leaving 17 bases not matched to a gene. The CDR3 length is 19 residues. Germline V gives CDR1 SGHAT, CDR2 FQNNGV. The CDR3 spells CASSLGAPRGQGQDYEQYF. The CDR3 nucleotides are TGTGCCAGCAGCTTAGGCGCCCCCAGGGGGCAGGGGCAGGACTACGAGCAGTACTTC.

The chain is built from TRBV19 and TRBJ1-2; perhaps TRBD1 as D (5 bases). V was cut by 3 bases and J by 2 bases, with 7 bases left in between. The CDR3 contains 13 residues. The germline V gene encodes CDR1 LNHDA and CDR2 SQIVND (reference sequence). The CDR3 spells CASSMGGNYGYTF. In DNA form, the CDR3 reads TGTGCCAGTAGTATGGGGGGGAACTATGGCTACACCTTC.

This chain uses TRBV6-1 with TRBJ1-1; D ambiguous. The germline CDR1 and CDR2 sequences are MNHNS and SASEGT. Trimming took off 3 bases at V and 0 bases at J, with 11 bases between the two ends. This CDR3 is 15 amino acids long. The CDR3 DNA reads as TGTGCCAGCAGTGAGGCTCCAACCATGAACACTGAAGCTTTCTTT. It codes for CASSEAPTMNTEAFF.

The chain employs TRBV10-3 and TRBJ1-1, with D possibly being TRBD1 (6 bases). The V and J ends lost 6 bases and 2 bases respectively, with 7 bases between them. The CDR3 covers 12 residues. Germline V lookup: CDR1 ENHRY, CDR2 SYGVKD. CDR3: CAIRGTNTEAFF. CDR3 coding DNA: TGTGCCATCAGAGGGACAAACACTGAAGCTTTCTTT.

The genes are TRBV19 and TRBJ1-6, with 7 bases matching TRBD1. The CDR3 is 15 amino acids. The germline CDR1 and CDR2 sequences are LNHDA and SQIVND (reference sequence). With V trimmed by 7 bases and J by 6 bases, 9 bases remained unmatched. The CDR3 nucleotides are TGTGCCAGTACCCCCGGGACAGAGATTAATTCACCCCTCCACTTT. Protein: CASTPGTEINSPLHF. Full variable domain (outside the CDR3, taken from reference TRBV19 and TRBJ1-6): DGGITQSPKYLFRKEGQNVTLSCEQNLNHDAMYWYRQDPGQGLRLIYYSQIVNDFQKGDIAEGYSVSREKKESFPLTVTSAQKNPTAFYLCASTPGTEINSPLHFGNGTRLTVT.

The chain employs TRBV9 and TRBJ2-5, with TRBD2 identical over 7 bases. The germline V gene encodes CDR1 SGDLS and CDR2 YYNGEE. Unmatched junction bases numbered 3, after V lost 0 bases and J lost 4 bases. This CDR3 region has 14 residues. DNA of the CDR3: TGTGCCAGCAGCGTAGGGGCGGGAGCAGAGACCCAGTACTTC. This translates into CASSVGAGAETQYF.

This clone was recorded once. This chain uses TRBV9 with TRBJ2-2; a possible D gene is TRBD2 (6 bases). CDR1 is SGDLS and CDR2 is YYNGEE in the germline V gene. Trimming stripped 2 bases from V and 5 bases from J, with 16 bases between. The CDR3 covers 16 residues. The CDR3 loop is CASSVGGVGRTGELFF. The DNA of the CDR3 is TGTGCCAGCAGCGTTGGAGGGGTTGGACGAACCGGGGAGCTGTTTTTT.

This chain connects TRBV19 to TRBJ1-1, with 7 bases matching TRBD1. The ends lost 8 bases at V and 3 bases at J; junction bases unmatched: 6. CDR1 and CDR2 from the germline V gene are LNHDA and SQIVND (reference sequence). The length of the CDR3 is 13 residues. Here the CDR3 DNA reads TGTGCCAGTGTTCCAGGGGGATACACTGAAGCTTTCTTT. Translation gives CASVPGGYTEAFF.

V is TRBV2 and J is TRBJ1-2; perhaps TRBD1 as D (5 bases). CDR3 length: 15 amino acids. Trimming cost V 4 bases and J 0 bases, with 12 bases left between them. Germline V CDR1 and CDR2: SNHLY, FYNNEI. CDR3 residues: CASSGGVGTNYGYTF. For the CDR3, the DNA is TGTGCCAGCAGTGGGGGCGTGGGGACTAACTATGGCTACACCTTC.

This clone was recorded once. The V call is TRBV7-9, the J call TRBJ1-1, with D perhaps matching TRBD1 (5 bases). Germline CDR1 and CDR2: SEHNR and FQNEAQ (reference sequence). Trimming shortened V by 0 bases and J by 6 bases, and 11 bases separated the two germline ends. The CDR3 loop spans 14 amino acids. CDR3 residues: CASSLAPTRAEAFF. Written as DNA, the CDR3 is TGTGCCAGCAGCTTAGCGCCCACCAGGGCTGAAGCTTTCTTT.

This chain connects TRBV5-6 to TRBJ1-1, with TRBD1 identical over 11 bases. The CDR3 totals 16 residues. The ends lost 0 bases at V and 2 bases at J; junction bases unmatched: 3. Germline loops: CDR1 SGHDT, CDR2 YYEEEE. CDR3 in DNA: TGTGCCAGCAGCTTGGCGGGACAGGGGGGAAACACTGAAGCTTTCTTT. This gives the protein CASSLAGQGGNTEAFF.

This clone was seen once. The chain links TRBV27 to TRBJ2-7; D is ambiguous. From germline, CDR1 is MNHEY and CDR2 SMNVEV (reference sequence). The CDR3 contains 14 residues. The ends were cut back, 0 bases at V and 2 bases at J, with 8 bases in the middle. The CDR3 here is CASSLSGFTYEQYF. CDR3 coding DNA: TGTGCCAGCAGTTTATCCGGTTTCACCTACGAGCAGTACTTC.

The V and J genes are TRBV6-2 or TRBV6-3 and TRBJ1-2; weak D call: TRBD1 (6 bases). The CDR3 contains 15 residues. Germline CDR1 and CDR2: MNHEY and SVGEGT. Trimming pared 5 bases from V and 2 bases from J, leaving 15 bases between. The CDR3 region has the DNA TGTGCCAGCAGTCCATACAGGGAAGCGAACTATGGCTACACCTTC. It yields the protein CASSPYREANYGYTF.

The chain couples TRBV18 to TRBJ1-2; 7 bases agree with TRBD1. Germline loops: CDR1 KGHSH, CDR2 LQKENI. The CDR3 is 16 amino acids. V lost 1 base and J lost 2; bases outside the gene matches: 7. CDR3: CASSPLGDSPNYGYTF. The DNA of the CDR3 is TGTGCCAGCTCACCACTAGGGGACAGCCCCAACTATGGCTACACCTTC.

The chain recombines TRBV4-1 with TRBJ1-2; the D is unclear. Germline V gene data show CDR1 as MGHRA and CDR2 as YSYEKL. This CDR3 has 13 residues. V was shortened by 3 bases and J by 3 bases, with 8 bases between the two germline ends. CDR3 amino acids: CASSHGEDYGYTF. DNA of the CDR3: TGCGCCAGCAGCCACGGTGAAGACTATGGCTACACCTTC.

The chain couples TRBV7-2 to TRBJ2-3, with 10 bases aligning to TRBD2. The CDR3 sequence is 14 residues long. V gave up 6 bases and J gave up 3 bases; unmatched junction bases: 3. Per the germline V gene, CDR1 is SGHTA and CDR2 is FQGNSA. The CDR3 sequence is CASSKGLATDTQYF. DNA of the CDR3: TGTGCCAGCAGTAAGGGACTAGCGACAGATACGCAGTATTTT.